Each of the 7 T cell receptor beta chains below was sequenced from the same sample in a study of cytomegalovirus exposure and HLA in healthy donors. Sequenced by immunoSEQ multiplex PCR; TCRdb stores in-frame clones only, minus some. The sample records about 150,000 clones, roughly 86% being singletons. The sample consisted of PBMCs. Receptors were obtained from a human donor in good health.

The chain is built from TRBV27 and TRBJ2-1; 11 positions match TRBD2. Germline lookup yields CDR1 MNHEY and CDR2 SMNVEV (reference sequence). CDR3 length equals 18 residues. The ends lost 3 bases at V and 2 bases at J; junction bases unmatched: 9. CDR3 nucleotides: TGTGCCAGCAGTTTTCGACTAGCGGGAATGTCCGCCTACAATGAGCAGTTCTTC. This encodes CASSFRLAGMSAYNEQFF.

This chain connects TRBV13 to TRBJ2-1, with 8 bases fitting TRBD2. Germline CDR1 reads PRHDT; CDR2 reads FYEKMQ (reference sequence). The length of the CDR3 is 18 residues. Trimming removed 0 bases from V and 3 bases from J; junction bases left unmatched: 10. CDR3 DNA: TGTGCCAGCAGCTTAGGCCCCAGAGCGGGAGCGGTCTACAATGAGCAGTTCTTC. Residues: CASSLGPRAGAVYNEQFF. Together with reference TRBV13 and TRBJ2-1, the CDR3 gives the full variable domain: AAGVIQSPRHLIKEKRETATLKCYPIPRHDTVYWYQQGPGQDPQFLISFYEKMQSDKGSIPDRFSAQQFSDYHSELNMSSLELGDSALYFCASSLGPRAGAVYNEQFFGPGTRLTVL.

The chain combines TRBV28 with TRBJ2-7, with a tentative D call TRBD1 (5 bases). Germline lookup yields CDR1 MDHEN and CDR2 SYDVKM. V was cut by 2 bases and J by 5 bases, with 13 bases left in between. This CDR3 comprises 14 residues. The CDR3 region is CASSLRGRYDEQYF. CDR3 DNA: TGTGCCAGCAGTTTAAGGGGCCGCTATGACGAGCAGTACTTC.

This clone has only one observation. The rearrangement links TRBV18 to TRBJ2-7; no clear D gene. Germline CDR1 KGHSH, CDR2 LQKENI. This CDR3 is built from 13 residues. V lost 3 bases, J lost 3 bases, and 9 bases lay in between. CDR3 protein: CASSPNRDYEQYF. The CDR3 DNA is TGTGCCAGCTCACCTAACAGAGACTACGAGCAGTACTTC.

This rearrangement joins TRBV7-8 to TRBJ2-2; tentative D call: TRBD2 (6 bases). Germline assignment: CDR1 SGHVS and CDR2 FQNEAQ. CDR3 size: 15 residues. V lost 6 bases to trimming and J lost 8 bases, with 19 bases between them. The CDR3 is CASRRVRDFQGELFF. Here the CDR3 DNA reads TGTGCCAGCAGGAGGGTCCGGGACTTCCAGGGGGAGCTGTTTTTT.

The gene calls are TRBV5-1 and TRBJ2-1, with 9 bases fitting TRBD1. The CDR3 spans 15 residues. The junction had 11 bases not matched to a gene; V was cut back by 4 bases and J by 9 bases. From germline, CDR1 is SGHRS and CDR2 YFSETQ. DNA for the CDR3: TGCGCCAGCAGCGCTAAGGGGACAGGGTCGGGTGAGCAGTTCTTC. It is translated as CASSAKGTGSGEQFF.

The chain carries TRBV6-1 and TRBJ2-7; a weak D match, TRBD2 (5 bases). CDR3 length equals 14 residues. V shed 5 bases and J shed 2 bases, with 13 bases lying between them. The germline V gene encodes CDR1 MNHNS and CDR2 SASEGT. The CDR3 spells CASSYEGGTYEQYF. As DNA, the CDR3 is TGTGCCAGCAGTTATGAGGGTGGCACCTACGAGCAGTACTTC.